The present T cell receptor (beta chain) was sequenced within a study of shared clonotypes between healthy human individuals. Whole-study context: Each donor contributed plates that comprised three CD4 naive, three CD4 memory, two CD8 naive and one CD8 memory.

The data were produced by immunoSEQ multiplex PCR, yet TCRdb's version contains in-frame clones alone and is incomplete. The sample includes 1.4 million or so clones, around 98.5% of them seen just once. The sample consisted of naive CD4+ T cells sorted from blood. This sample's subset: CD45RA+ positively selected. The receptor was isolated from a man aged 25 to 40 in good health.

The CDR3 sequence is CASGLSGANVLTF. CDR3 in DNA: TGTGCTAGTGGTTTGAGTGGGGCCAACGTCCTGACTTTC. The V and J genes are TRBV12-5 and TRBJ2-6; D gene ambiguous. With 2 bases removed from V and 3 bases from J, the gap between germline ends came to 2 bases. The CDR3 is 13 residues long. Germline lookup yields CDR1 LGHNT and CDR2 FRNRAP.